This TCR beta chain was recorded in a study of CD8 T cells in ankylosing spondylitis. General study findings and limits: One TCR beta motif, made up of under ten highly homologous variants, appeared characteristic of ankylosing spondylitis blood. Reportedly, significant enrichment of disease-linked clones occurred in matched ankylosing spondylitis synovial fluid.

Losses at the gene ends were 2 bases for V and 6 bases for J; bases not matched to a gene: 10. The V gene's germline CDR1 is GTSNPN and CDR2 SVGIG (reference sequence). The CDR3 is 15 amino acids. The table lists this clonotype with a few counts. Its specificity is unknown. One entry per CDR3 protein, called by TCRdb with MiXCR from the 5' RACE reads. The data contain 650,000 to 800,000 distinct CDR3 sequences, around 20% of them singletons. The sequence was collected from a male donor with ankylosing spondylitis. Material for sequencing was blood, either unsorted or a sorted T cell fraction (not recorded which). This chain links TRBV30 with TRBJ2-1; TRBD2 agrees at 7 bases. The CDR3 protein is CAWSLGEGLSNEQFF. DNA of the CDR3: TGTGCCTGGAGTTTAGGGGAGGGCCTGAGCAATGAGCAGTTCTTC.